These 27 T cell receptor beta chains share one sample of origin, sequenced in a study of blood T cell repertoires in COVID-19. Profiled with immunoSEQ multiplex PCR; TCRdb holds only in-frame clones, not every one. The sample gives about 160,000 clones, around 92% of which show up once; around 3% is in the top ten. Sequenced material: peripheral blood. Receptor source: a man aged 55 to 69 with acute or convalescent COVID-19.

The chain joins TRBV7-3 to TRBJ2-1; D is perhaps TRBD2 (6 bases). V gave up 3 bases and J gave up 4 bases, with 13 bases separating them. The CDR3 extends over 15 amino acids. Per germline, CDR1 SGHTA and CDR2 FQGTGA. CDR3 protein: CASSLIPGGYNEQFF. The DNA of the CDR3 is TGTGCCAGCAGCTTGATCCCCGGGGGATACAATGAGCAGTTCTTC.

V gene TRBV5-5 combines with J gene TRBJ2-1; TRBD2 matches 8 bases. From germline, CDR1 is SGHKS and CDR2 YYEKEE (reference sequence). The CDR3 is made up of 17 amino acids. J gave up 4 bases and V 0 bases, and 9 bases lay outside the gene matches. CDR3 DNA sequence: TGTGCCAGCAGCTTGGACGGCGGGGGGCCGTTTTACAATGAGCAGTTCTTC. Translated, it gives CASSLDGGGPFYNEQFF.

This chain connects TRBV28 to TRBJ1-5, with unresolved D. The CDR3 totals 13 residues. Germline V gene sequence: CDR1 MDHEN, CDR2 SYDVKM. V was pared by 6 bases and J by 7 bases, with 13 bases between. CDR3: CASSSGLSQPQHF. As DNA, the CDR3 is TGTGCCAGCAGCTCTGGTCTGAGCCAGCCCCAGCATTTT.

This clone was seen once. V usage is TRBV18 and J usage is TRBJ2-3, with 10 bases matching TRBD2. This CDR3 has 17 amino acids. Per germline, CDR1 KGHSH and CDR2 LQKENI. The V segment lost 1 base and the J segment 1 base; nucleotides outside the gene matches: 5. The CDR3: CASSPRVTSGGTDTQYF. DNA of the CDR3: TGTGCCAGCTCACCACGGGTAACTAGCGGGGGCACAGATACGCAGTATTTT.

V is TRBV15 and J is TRBJ2-7; 7 bases agree with TRBD1. The CDR3 length is 13 residues. CDR1 LNHNV and CDR2 YYDKDF come from the germline V gene (reference sequence). Trimming cost V 2 bases and J 7 bases; bases outside gene matches: 5. The CDR3 nucleotides are TGTGCCACCAGCAGACCCTTCAGGGGGGAGCAGTACTTC. Its translation is CATSRPFRGEQYF.

The chain employs TRBV7-8 and TRBJ1-6; 8 bases are a match to TRBD1. CDR3 length equals 13 residues. Germline CDR1 and CDR2: SGHVS and FQNEAQ. Germline trimming cut 5 bases from V and 10 bases from J; bases unmatched to any gene: 4. As DNA, the CDR3 is TGTGCCAGCAGCCTCAGGGGGCAATCACCCCTCCACTTT. It yields the protein CASSLRGQSPLHF.

This chain links TRBV7-2 with TRBJ1-3; D not certain. Germline V gene data show CDR1 as SGHTA and CDR2 as FQGNSA. V was pared by 5 bases and J by 0 bases, with 17 bases between. The CDR3 runs to 17 residues. The CDR3 sequence: CASSGWIGESSGNTIYF. The CDR3 region has the DNA TGTGCCAGCAGCGGCTGGATCGGGGAGAGCTCTGGAAACACCATATATTTT. Combining the CDR3 with reference TRBV7-2 and TRBJ1-3 gives the whole variable domain GAGVSQSPSNKVTEKGKDVELRCDPISGHTALYWYRQSLGQGLEFLIYFQGNSAPDKSGLPSDRFSAERTGGSVSTLTIQRTQQEDSAVYLCASSGWIGESSGNTIYFGEGSWLTVV.

The V call is TRBV14, the J call TRBJ2-1; 7 bases align to TRBD1. The CDR3 spans 15 residues. Germline V CDR1 and CDR2: SGHDN, FVKESK. V trimming: 5 bases; J trimming: 4 bases; junction bases outside the gene matches: 8. CDR3 amino acids: CASSAQGQPYNEQFF. CDR3 bases: TGTGCCAGCAGCGCACAGGGACAGCCTTACAATGAGCAGTTCTTC.

The V gene is TRBV7-3, the J gene TRBJ2-3, with 12 bases matching TRBD2. This CDR3 has 15 amino acids. J gave up 2 bases and V 5 bases, and 2 bases lay outside the gene matches. CDR1 is SGHTA, CDR2 FQGTGA, per germline. The CDR3, as DNA: TGTGCCAGCAGCCGGACTAGCGGGGACACAGATACGCAGTATTTT. Its translation: CASSRTSGDTDTQYF.

The rearrangement joins TRBV12-3 or TRBV12-4 to TRBJ1-1; 7 nucleotides line up with TRBD1. Trimming at V came to 7 bases and at J to 5 bases, leaving 7 bases not matched to a gene. This CDR3 is 13 amino acids long. The DNA of the CDR3 is TGTGCCAGCATTCCGGGACAGTCAACTGAAGCTTTCTTT. This codes for CASIPGQSTEAFF.

The chain recombines TRBV5-8 with TRBJ2-7; D is undetermined. The CDR3 is made up of 13 amino acids. Looked up from germline, CDR1 is SGHTS and CDR2 is YDEGEE. Trimming cost V 6 bases and J 3 bases, with 13 bases left between them. Here the CDR3 reads CASNPLRFYEQYF. The DNA of the CDR3 is TGTGCCAGCAACCCCTTGCGGTTCTACGAGCAGTACTTC.

CDR3 region: CASSQQVEQFF. CDR3 nucleotide sequence: TGTGCCAGCAGCCAACAGGTTGAGCAGTTCTTC. This rearrangement joins TRBV3-1 (or the pseudogene TRBV3-2) to TRBJ2-1; unclear D gene. This CDR3 contains 11 residues. V dropped 2 bases and J dropped 9 bases, with 5 bases sitting between them. Germline V lookup: CDR1 LGHDT, CDR2 YNNKEL (reference sequence).

The chain has TRBV11-2 and TRBJ1-2; D ambiguous. Germline V CDR1 and CDR2: SGHAT, FQNNGV. V lost 6 bases to trimming and J lost 4 bases, with 12 bases between them. The CDR3 contains 13 residues. The CDR3 reads CASRGFSGYGYTF. The CDR3 nucleotides are TGTGCCAGCAGGGGCTTTAGTGGCTATGGCTACACCTTC.

The chain uses TRBV6-6 and TRBJ2-1; TRBD1 is a possible D gene (6 bases). Germline V CDR1 and CDR2: MNHNY, SVGAGI (reference sequence). The CDR3 totals 17 residues. V shed 5 bases and J shed 5 bases, with 22 bases lying between them. CDR3 in amino acids: CASSPSHRVTQNNEQFF. CDR3 bases: TGTGCCAGCAGTCCAAGTCACAGGGTTACCCAAAACAATGAGCAGTTCTTC.

The chain combines TRBV2 with TRBJ2-7, with 9 bases that match TRBD2. Germline loops: CDR1 SNHLY, CDR2 FYNNEI. V lost 2 bases to trimming and J lost 4 bases; unmatched junction nucleotides: 6. There are 15 residues in the CDR3. CDR3 DNA sequence: TGTGCCAGCAGTGAATTTGCGGGGGGGAGGTACGAGCAGTACTTC. Translating gives CASSEFAGGRYEQYF.

The chain joins TRBV28 to TRBJ1-2; no firm D call. Between the trimmed V and J ends, which lost 7 bases and 6 bases, there was a span of 12 bases. Germline CDR1 MDHEN, CDR2 SYDVKM. The CDR3 extends over 12 amino acids. The chain's CDR3 is CASTTLPDGYTF. The CDR3 coding sequence is TGTGCCAGCACTACTCTCCCGGATGGCTACACCTTC.

The rearrangement uses TRBV5-4 and TRBJ1-1; weak D call: TRBD1 (6 bases). CDR3 size: 12 residues. The V end lost 3 bases, the J end lost 9 bases, and 12 bases lay between the germline ends. Germline assignment: CDR1 SGHNT and CDR2 YYREEE (reference sequence). CDR3 residues: CASSSQGLKAFF. In nucleotides, the CDR3 is TGTGCCAGCAGCTCACAGGGTCTAAAAGCTTTCTTT. Combining the CDR3 with reference TRBV5-4 and TRBJ1-1 gives the whole variable domain ETGVTQSPTHLIKTRGQQVTLRCSSQSGHNTVSWYQQALGQGPQFIFQYYREEENGRGNFPPRFSGLQFPNYSSELNVNALELDDSALYLCASSSQGLKAFFGQGTRLTVV.

The rearrangement links TRBV27 to TRBJ2-5; D uncertain. Trimming cost V 5 bases and J 5 bases, with 18 bases left between them. CDR1 is MNHEY and CDR2 is SMNVEV in the germline V gene (reference sequence). The CDR3 contains 15 residues. Here the CDR3 reads CASSPWAVNGETQYF. For the CDR3, the DNA is TGTGCCAGCAGTCCATGGGCAGTTAATGGGGAGACCCAGTACTTC.

The chain uses TRBV30 and TRBJ1-4; D uncertain. In germline, CDR1 is GTSNPN, CDR2 SVGIG (reference sequence). The CDR3 covers 14 residues. Trimming took off 2 bases at V and 8 bases at J, with 15 bases between the two ends. CDR3 sequence: CAWSPPPVGEKLFF. Written as DNA, the CDR3 is TGTGCCTGGAGTCCACCCCCTGTCGGGGAAAAACTGTTTTTT.

The chain links TRBV10-3 to TRBJ2-7; TRBD1 aligns across 8 bases. Trimming took 2 bases from V and 3 from J; bases not matched to a gene: 0. Looked up from germline, CDR1 is ENHRY and CDR2 is SYGVKD. The CDR3 runs 13 residues. The CDR3 here is CAISEDRGYEQYF. In nucleotides, the CDR3 is TGTGCCATCAGTGAGGACAGGGGCTACGAGCAGTACTTC.

J is TRBJ1-2 and V is TRBV11-2, with no clear D. Trimming left V 1 base short and J 4 bases short, with 19 bases between. This CDR3 region has 17 residues. In germline, CDR1 is SGHAT, CDR2 FQNNGV. The CDR3 region is CASSLGPGSPPGYGYTF. CDR3 nucleotides: TGTGCCAGCAGCTTAGGGCCAGGTTCCCCGCCCGGCTATGGCTACACCTTC.

This chain joins TRBV5-1 and TRBJ2-3; no clear D gene. Trimming removed 1 base from V and 2 bases from J, with 8 bases in between. From germline, CDR1 is SGHRS and CDR2 YFSETQ. CDR3 size: 14 residues. CDR3 sequence (DNA): TGCGCCAGCAGCTTGCGCTACCACACAGATACGCAGTATTTT. Protein sequence: CASSLRYHTDTQYF.

This rearrangement joins TRBV7-9 to TRBJ1-1; 8 positions agree with TRBD1. Germline loops: CDR1 SEHNR, CDR2 FQNEAQ (reference sequence). Unmatched junction bases numbered 4, after V lost 3 bases and J lost 4 bases. The CDR3 covers 14 residues. CDR3 DNA sequence: TGTGCCAGCAGCTTGACCGGACAGGGCACTGAAGCTTTCTTT. Translating gives CASSLTGQGTEAFF.

The DNA for the CDR3 is TGTGCCAGCAGCTTAAGGGAGGGTGGTGGCTACACCTTC. This encodes CASSLREGGGYTF. The chain links TRBV13 to TRBJ1-2; D unclear. The CDR3 runs 13 residues. V was shortened by 2 bases and J by 7 bases, with 11 bases between the two germline ends. Germline loops: CDR1 PRHDT, CDR2 FYEKMQ (reference sequence).

This clone was seen a single time. The V call is TRBV30, the J call TRBJ1-1; D remains ambiguous. V was clipped by 3 bases and J by 2 bases, with 13 bases between them. The CDR3 contains 14 residues. The V gene's germline CDR1 is GTSNPN and CDR2 SVGIG (reference sequence). CDR3 bases: TGTGCCTGGAGCTTTTCCAGGCTTAACACTGAAGCTTTCTTT. This sequence encodes CAWSFSRLNTEAFF.

This clone has just a few counts. The chain links TRBV7-9 to TRBJ2-3; D is possibly TRBD1 (5 bases). Trimming stripped 4 bases from V and 7 bases from J, with 12 bases between. Germline CDR1 SEHNR, CDR2 FQNEAQ (reference sequence). CDR3 length: 13 amino acids. Here the CDR3 reads CASSSPPGYTQYF. CDR3 in DNA: TGTGCCAGCAGCTCGCCCCCAGGGTATACGCAGTATTTT. Filled out from reference TRBV7-9 and TRBJ2-3, the complete variable domain reads DTGVSQNPRHKITKRGQNVTFRCDPISEHNRLYWYRQTLGQGPEFLTYFQNEAQLEKSRLLSDRFSAERPKGSFSTLEIQRTEQGDSAMYLCASSSPPGYTQYFGPGTRLTVL.

The chain is built from TRBV6-6 and TRBJ2-3; 7 nucleotides line up with TRBD1. Trimming at V came to 5 bases and at J to 6 bases, leaving 14 bases not matched to a gene. CDR1 MNHNY and CDR2 SVGAGI come from the germline V gene (reference sequence). The CDR3 covers 16 residues. The CDR3 DNA follows: TGTGCCAGCAGTCGATCAGGACAGGATCGAGGGGATACGCAGTATTTT. It codes for CASSRSGQDRGDTQYF.